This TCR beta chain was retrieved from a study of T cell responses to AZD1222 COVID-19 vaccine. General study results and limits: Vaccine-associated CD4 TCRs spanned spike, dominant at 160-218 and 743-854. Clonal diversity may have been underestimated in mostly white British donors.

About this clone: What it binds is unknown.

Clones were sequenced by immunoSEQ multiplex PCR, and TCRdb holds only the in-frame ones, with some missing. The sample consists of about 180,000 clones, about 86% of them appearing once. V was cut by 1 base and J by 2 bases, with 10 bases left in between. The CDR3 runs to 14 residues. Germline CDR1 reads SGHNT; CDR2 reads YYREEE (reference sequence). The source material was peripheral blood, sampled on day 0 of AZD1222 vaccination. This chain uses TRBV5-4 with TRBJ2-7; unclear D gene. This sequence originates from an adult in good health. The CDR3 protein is CASSLRPATYEQYF. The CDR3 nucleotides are TGTGCCAGCAGCTTGAGACCAGCTACCTACGAGCAGTACTTC.